This entry lists 26 T cell receptor beta chains sequenced from one sample in a study of cytomegalovirus exposure and HLA in healthy donors. It was with 60 Vbeta and 13 Jbeta primers that the PCR ran. Measured with immunoSEQ multiplex PCR; TCRdb has only the in-frame clones, and not every one. The sample lists over 85,000 clones; around 77% were seen once. The sequencing sample was made of PBMCs. The source of these receptors is a man aged 35 to 55 in good health and CMV-seronegative.

This clone was seen once. This chain joins TRBV2 and TRBJ1-2, with TRBD1 matching 8 bases. The J segment lost 7 bases and the V segment lost 5 bases, leaving 6 bases of the junction unmatched. This CDR3 is built from 13 residues. Germline V gene sequence: CDR1 SNHLY, CDR2 FYNNEI. CDR3 sequence (DNA): TGTGCCAGCAGTACGACAGGGGACCCTGGCTACACCTTC. This gives the protein CASSTTGDPGYTF.

In DNA, the CDR3 is TGTGCCAGTAGTAAGACAGGGGTTACCCCTGGAAACACCATATATTTT. Translating gives CASSKTGVTPGNTIYF. The V and J genes are TRBV19 and TRBJ1-3; 8 bases are shared with TRBD1. CDR3 length: 16 residues. Germline V gives CDR1 LNHDA, CDR2 SQIVND (reference sequence). Germline trimming cut 4 bases from V and 2 bases from J; bases unmatched to any gene: 7.

This chain uses TRBV23-1 with TRBJ2-1; tentatively, D is TRBD1 (5 bases). TRBV23-1 falls under the ORF class, with uncertain function. The ends were cut back, 0 bases at V and 0 bases at J, with 15 bases in the middle. The CDR3 runs to 18 residues. The CDR3 DNA reads TGCGCCAGCAGTCAATCGTCAGGGAAGATCATCTCCTACAATGAGCAGTTCTTC. Protein sequence: CASSQSSGKIISYNEQFF.

The genes are TRBV30 and TRBJ2-5; a possible D gene is TRBD2 (5 bases). V gave up 1 base and J gave up 5 bases, with 11 bases separating them. Germline CDR1 reads GTSNPN; CDR2 reads SVGIG (reference sequence). The CDR3 length is 13 residues. The CDR3, as DNA: TGTGCCTGGAGTGAGCATCAGCGGGAGACCCAGTACTTC. Translating it yields CAWSEHQRETQYF. The full variable domain, rest sourced from reference TRBV30 and TRBJ2-5, is SQTIHQWPATLVQPVGSPLSLECTVEGTSNPNLYWYRQAAGRGLQLLFYSVGIGQISSEVPQNLSASRPQDRQFILSSKKLLLSDSGFYLCAWSEHQRETQYFGPGTRLLVL.

The rearrangement uses TRBV30 and TRBJ1-4; the match to TRBD1 covers 8 bases. V lost 3 bases and J lost 8; bases outside the gene matches: 5. The germline V gene encodes CDR1 GTSNPN and CDR2 SVGIG (reference sequence). There are 13 residues in the CDR3. CDR3 DNA: TGTGCCTGGAGCAAGGACAGGGTCGAAAAACTGTTTTTT. Translating gives CAWSKDRVEKLFF.

This chain uses TRBV4-1 with TRBJ1-2, with 8 positions matching TRBD1. V was pared by 0 bases and J by 2 bases, with 11 bases of the junction left unmatched. In germline, CDR1 is MGHRA, CDR2 YSYEKL. The CDR3 covers 18 residues. CDR3 sequence: CASSQEGNPGTGNYGYTF. As DNA, the CDR3 is TGCGCCAGCAGCCAAGAGGGTAATCCCGGGACAGGAAACTATGGCTACACCTTC.

The chain carries TRBV11-3 and TRBJ2-4; 9 bases line up with TRBD1. Trimming cost V 5 bases and J 6 bases; bases outside gene matches: 5. The CDR3 extends over 14 amino acids. In germline, CDR1 is SGHNT, CDR2 YENEEA. CDR3 amino acids: CASSPRQGVNIQYF. The CDR3 nucleotides are TGTGCCAGCAGCCCAAGACAGGGGGTAAACATTCAGTACTTC.

This clone was found once. The chain employs TRBV27 and TRBJ2-7; 10 bases align to TRBD1. V was clipped by 3 bases and J by 7 bases; unmatched bases: 9. From germline, CDR1 is MNHEY and CDR2 SMNVEV (reference sequence). The CDR3 totals 15 residues. DNA of the CDR3: TGTGCCAGCAGTTTTCCTTCGACAGGGGGCGGTGAGCAGTACTTC. This encodes CASSFPSTGGGEQYF.

This clone has a handful of counts. V is TRBV11-2 and J is TRBJ2-1; D perhaps matches TRBD2 (6 bases). Between the trimmed V and J ends, which lost 0 bases and 5 bases, there was a span of 11 bases. In germline, CDR1 is SGHAT, CDR2 FQNNGV. CDR3 length: 15 amino acids. The CDR3 protein is CASSLDGTPNNEQFF. As DNA, the CDR3 is TGTGCCAGCAGCTTAGATGGGACTCCCAACAATGAGCAGTTCTTC.

The chain combines TRBV7-2 with TRBJ2-4; D is possibly TRBD2 (5 bases). The CDR3 has 14 amino acids. From germline, CDR1 is SGHTA and CDR2 FQGNSA. V lost 2 bases and J 9 bases, leaving 14 bases between the germline ends. The CDR3 DNA reads as TGTGCCAGCAGCTTACTCGGCCCGGGGTTCATTCAGTACTTC. It codes for CASSLLGPGFIQYF. Complete variable domain (other parts from reference TRBV7-2 and TRBJ2-4): GAGVSQSPSNKVTEKGKDVELRCDPISGHTALYWYRQSLGQGLEFLIYFQGNSAPDKSGLPSDRFSAERTGGSVSTLTIQRTQQEDSAVYLCASSLLGPGFIQYFGAGTRLSVL.

Regarding this clone: The identical CDR3 is also encoded by other nucleotide sequences in the sample. The V gene is TRBV7-9, the J gene TRBJ2-7; 8 positions match TRBD1. Unmatched junction bases numbered 5, after V lost 11 bases and J lost 2 bases. The CDR3 is 12 residues long. Per the germline V gene, CDR1 is SEHNR and CDR2 is FQNEAQ (reference sequence). CDR3 region: CAGGQGPYEQYF. CDR3 DNA sequence: TGTGCCGGAGGACAGGGACCCTACGAGCAGTACTTC.

The gene calls are TRBV4-2 and TRBJ1-5; TRBD1 might be the D (5 bases). Germline V gene data show CDR1 as LGHNA and CDR2 as YNFKEQ. The CDR3 sequence is 16 residues long. Trimming cost V 4 bases and J 4 bases, with 17 bases left between them. The CDR3 DNA sequence: TGTGCCAGCAGCCCTTCCGTCGACAGTCTTAATCAGCCCCAGCATTTT. Translating it yields CASSPSVDSLNQPQHF.

This clone appeared once. V usage is TRBV10-3 and J usage is TRBJ2-1, with D tentatively TRBD2 (6 bases). This CDR3 has 16 residues. Deletions cut 8 bases from V and 0 bases from J, with 17 bases between. Germline V lookup: CDR1 ENHRY, CDR2 SYGVKD. Here the CDR3 DNA reads TGTGCCATCGCCTCTTCCGGGACTGGCTCCTACAATGAGCAGTTCTTC. Translated: CAIASSGTGSYNEQFF.

There are a few counts of this clone. CDR3 loop: CTSSKLWAGDYQPQHF. The CDR3 nucleotides read TGCACCAGCAGTAAGCTTTGGGCAGGGGATTATCAGCCCCAGCATTTT. V and J are TRBV1 and TRBJ1-5; TRBD1 was called by the table and not checked on the DNA. TRBV1 is marked as a pseudogene. This CDR3 is 16 amino acids long.

The chain carries TRBV11-2 and TRBJ2-5, with D possibly TRBD2 on 5 matching bases. This CDR3 contains 16 residues. V lost 1 base, J lost 5 bases, and 17 bases lay in between. Germline V gene sequence: CDR1 SGHAT, CDR2 FQNNGV. DNA of the CDR3: TGTGCCAGCAGCTTAGCCCAGCCTTCGGGGAGTGAGACCCAGTACTTC. Its protein is CASSLAQPSGSETQYF.

This clone has more than one count but fewer than ten. This chain connects TRBV5-4 to TRBJ1-2; 7 nucleotides line up with TRBD1. CDR3 length: 16 residues. Germline CDR1 SGHNT, CDR2 YYREEE (reference sequence). V shed 4 bases and J 0 bases; nucleotides not matched to a gene: 9. This CDR3 reads CASSDPRGKANYGYTF. In DNA form, the CDR3 reads TGTGCCAGCAGCGACCCCAGGGGGAAAGCTAACTATGGCTACACCTTC.

V and J are TRBV7-8 and TRBJ2-1; 12 nucleotides line up with TRBD2. The CDR3 contains 18 residues. With V trimmed by 1 base and J by 0 bases, 4 bases remained unmatched. Germline values: CDR1 SGHVS, CDR2 FQNEAQ. The CDR3: CASSLDPSGGASYNEQFF. The CDR3 DNA reads TGTGCCAGCAGCTTAGACCCTAGCGGGGGGGCCTCCTACAATGAGCAGTTCTTC.

This sequence joins TRBV15 and TRBJ2-7; unclear D gene. CDR3 length equals 13 residues. Between the trimmed V and J ends, which lost 2 bases and 0 bases, there was a span of 5 bases. Per germline, CDR1 LNHNV and CDR2 YYDKDF (reference sequence). The CDR3 reads CATSRQVSYEQYF. The CDR3 DNA reads TGTGCCACCAGCAGACAGGTCTCCTACGAGCAGTACTTC.

The rearrangement joins TRBV21-1 to TRBJ2-7; TRBD1 is the table's D call, not checked against the DNA. TRBV21-1 is assigned pseudogene status. The CDR3 sequence is 14 residues long. The CDR3: CASSQGQGGYEQYF. DNA of the CDR3: TGTGCCAGCAGCCAGGGACAGGGCGGCTACGAGCAGTACTTC.

The chain joins TRBV5-1 to TRBJ1-2; 11 nucleotides line up with TRBD1. CDR3 length: 14 amino acids. CDR1 and CDR2 (germline): SGHRS, YFSETQ. V was pared by 5 bases and J by 7 bases, with 7 bases of the junction left unmatched. The CDR3 is CASRLGQGAGGYTF. CDR3 DNA sequence: TGCGCCAGCAGACTCGGACAGGGGGCTGGTGGCTACACCTTC.

Points on this clone: At the DNA level, this CDR3 is encoded by other sequences in the same sample as well. This chain joins TRBV5-4 and TRBJ2-1; 14 bases agree with TRBD2. Germline V gives CDR1 SGHNT, CDR2 YYREEE (reference sequence). The CDR3 runs 16 residues. Trimming cost V 0 bases and J 6 bases; bases outside gene matches: 2. As DNA, the CDR3 is TGTGCCAGCAGCTTGGGCGGGACTAGCGGGGGCAATGAGCAGTTCTTC. It is translated as CASSLGGTSGGNEQFF.

The chain carries TRBV10-2 and TRBJ2-3, with D possibly TRBD2 on 6 matching bases. The CDR3 has 13 residues. V lost 7 bases and J 6 bases, leaving 14 bases between the germline ends. The V gene's germline CDR1 is WSHSY and CDR2 SAAADI. The CDR3 coding sequence is TGCGCCAGCAATACACTTCGGGGGGATACGCAGTATTTT. As protein: CASNTLRGDTQYF.

The CDR3 reads CASSIGDRPDTEAFF. CDR3 DNA sequence: TGTGCCAGCAGCATCGGGGACAGGCCCGACACTGAAGCTTTCTTT. The V gene is TRBV7-9, the J gene TRBJ1-1; 8 bases fit TRBD1. Germline CDR1 is SEHNR and CDR2 is FQNEAQ (reference sequence). The CDR3 runs to 15 residues. Unmatched junction bases numbered 8, after V lost 5 bases and J lost 3 bases. The whole variable domain, remainder taken from reference TRBV7-9 and TRBJ1-1, is DTGVSQNPRHKITKRGQNVTFRCDPISEHNRLYWYRQTLGQGPEFLTYFQNEAQLEKSRLLSDRFSAERPKGSFSTLEIQRTEQGDSAMYLCASSIGDRPDTEAFFGQGTRLTVV.

The chain recombines TRBV5-6 with TRBJ1-1; 7 bases line up with TRBD1. After removal of 4 bases from V and 1 base from J, the junction contained 4 bases not matched to a gene. Germline lookup yields CDR1 SGHDT and CDR2 YYEEEE. There are 14 residues in the CDR3. The CDR3 DNA reads as TGTGCCAGCAGCCTAGGGACAGCGAACACTGAAGCTTTCTTT. Translating it yields CASSLGTANTEAFF.

This chain connects TRBV28 to TRBJ2-2; 8 bases fit TRBD2. The CDR3 totals 17 residues. Trimming took 7 bases from V and 7 from J; bases not matched to a gene: 17. Germline CDR1 is MDHEN and CDR2 is SYDVKM. Here the CDR3 DNA reads TGTGCCAGCAAAACGGGCGGGAGGCGTCCCCCTATCGGGGAGCTGTTTTTT. Translating it yields CASKTGGRRPPIGELFF.

V gene TRBV11-2 combines with J gene TRBJ1-1, with D unclear. The CDR3 runs to 14 residues. Trimming pared 5 bases from V and 3 bases from J, leaving 13 bases between. Per the germline V gene, CDR1 is SGHAT and CDR2 is FQNNGV. This CDR3 is CASSAGSIYTEAFF. DNA for the CDR3: TGTGCCAGCAGCGCGGGATCAATCTACACTGAAGCTTTCTTT.